This T cell receptor beta chain derives from a study of long-term antiretroviral therapy in people with HIV. Study observations and caveats: In the period from about 2004 to 2017, blood was collected, possibly under older ART regimens.

Donors each had at least one pre-ART PBMC sample and at least two post-ART ones. Germline V gene data show CDR1 as SGHKS and CDR2 as YYEKEE (reference sequence). The CDR3 loop spans 16 amino acids. The V gene end was trimmed by 3 bases and the J gene end by 7 bases; junction bases not matched to a gene: 11. Survey level was the resolution at which the v3.0 immunoSEQ assay ran. This table comes from immunoSEQ multiplex PCR, and its TCRdb copy is limited to in-frame clones, with some not included. The data show 20,000 to 25,000 clones, approximately 82% seen once. To note about this clone: Its specificity is unknown.

The chain employs TRBV5-5 and TRBJ2-1, with 9 bases fitting TRBD2. The sequence was obtained from a man aged 45-60 years with HIV. The specimen comprised unsorted PBMCs, sampled at the start of antiretroviral therapy. CDR3 in DNA: TGTGCCAGCAGCTCTGGTGGAGCGGGGGGATTGAATGAGCAGTTCTTC. Residues: CASSSGGAGGLNEQFF.